The 21 T cell receptor beta chains given below trace back to one sample, sequenced in a study of cytomegalovirus exposure and HLA in healthy donors. The PCR ran on 60 Vbeta and 13 Jbeta primers. Only in-frame clones appear in the TCRdb table, and some are missing; sequencing was by immunoSEQ multiplex PCR. The data show fewer than 100,000 clones, less than 70% seen once. Sequencing was carried out using PBMCs. The source is a female donor in good health and CMV-seronegative.

V is TRBV2 and J is TRBJ2-7, with 11 bases aligning to TRBD2. The germline V gene encodes CDR1 SNHLY and CDR2 FYNNEI. This CDR3 has 17 amino acids. V was clipped by 3 bases and J by 4 bases; unmatched bases: 11. CDR3: CASSDLPTSGSKYEQYF. CDR3 DNA: TGTGCCAGCAGTGACCTTCCCACTAGCGGGAGTAAGTACGAGCAGTACTTC. Full variable domain (outside the CDR3, taken from reference TRBV2 and TRBJ2-7): EPEVTQTPSHQVTQMGQEVILRCVPISNHLYFYWYRQILGQKVEFLVSFYNNEISEKSEIFDDQFSVERPDGSNFTLKIRSTKLEDSAMYFCASSDLPTSGSKYEQYFGPGTRLTVT.

This CDR3 is CASSDGTGGRQPQHF. The CDR3 nucleotides are TGTGCCAGCAGTGACGGGACAGGGGGCAGACAGCCCCAGCATTTT. The rearrangement joins TRBV27 to TRBJ1-5; 12 bases are a match to TRBD1. The V segment lost 5 bases and the J segment 7 bases; nucleotides outside the gene matches: 6. Germline V gene data show CDR1 as MNHEY and CDR2 as SMNVEV (reference sequence). This CDR3 comprises 15 residues.

The V call is TRBV6-6, the J call TRBJ1-6; a weak D match, TRBD1 (6 bases). Trimming pared 8 bases from V and 2 bases from J, leaving 13 bases between. The germline V gene encodes CDR1 MNHNY and CDR2 SVGAGI (reference sequence). This CDR3 spans 15 amino acids. CDR3 in amino acids: CASAPGGTYNSPLHF. The CDR3, as DNA: TGTGCCAGCGCGCCGGGGGGCACCTATAATTCACCCCTCCACTTT.

The chain couples TRBV29-1 to TRBJ2-2; 9 bases fit TRBD1. This CDR3 is built from 15 residues. CDR1 is SQVTM and CDR2 is ANQGSEA in the germline V gene. The trim removed 7 bases at V and 4 bases at J, leaving 10 bases unmatched. In DNA form, the CDR3 reads TGCAGCGCTTCGGGGACAGGGATAGGCACCGGGGAGCTGTTTTTT. Translation gives CSASGTGIGTGELFF.

This clone appeared a few times. CDR3 bases: TGTGCCAGCAGTTACACAGACAGGTTAGGGGAGACCCAGTACTTC. This translates into CASSYTDRLGETQYF. The J gene is TRBJ2-5, the V gene TRBV6-5; a possible D gene is TRBD1 (6 bases). CDR3 length: 15 residues. V lost 2 bases to trimming and J lost 5 bases, with 15 bases between them. Germline assignment: CDR1 MNHEY and CDR2 SVGAGI.

The J gene is TRBJ1-1, the V gene TRBV18; D is ambiguous. The CDR3 is 16 amino acids. V was clipped by 2 bases and J by 5 bases, with 18 bases between them. Germline loops: CDR1 KGHSH, CDR2 LQKENI. The CDR3 region is CASSPTVAEWATEAFF. The CDR3 nucleotides are TGTGCCAGCTCACCAACAGTGGCAGAATGGGCGACTGAAGCTTTCTTT. The whole variable domain, remainder taken from reference TRBV18 and TRBJ1-1, is NAGVMQNPRHLVRRRGQEARLRCSPMKGHSHVYWYRQLPEEGLKFMVYLQKENIIDESGMPKERFSAEFPKEGPSILRIQQVVRGDSAAYFCASSPTVAEWATEAFFGQGTRLTVV.

This sequence joins TRBV6-1 and TRBJ1-1, with 7 nucleotides matching TRBD1. This CDR3 region has 15 residues. Per germline, CDR1 MNHNS and CDR2 SASEGT. After removal of 5 bases from V and 5 bases from J, the junction contained 11 bases not matched to a gene. DNA for the CDR3: TGTGCCAGCAGTCCCGACAGGGCCTCGGGGACTGAAGCTTTCTTT. Encoded protein: CASSPDRASGTEAFF.

The chain combines TRBV5-1 with TRBJ1-1; weak D call: TRBD1 (5 bases). The V gene's germline CDR1 is SGHRS and CDR2 YFSETQ. The V end was cut by 6 bases, the J end by 0 bases, with 12 bases between. The CDR3 totals 14 residues. This CDR3 reads CASTLTAMNTEAFF. CDR3 coding DNA: TGCGCCAGCACCCTGACAGCCATGAACACTGAAGCTTTCTTT. The variable domain in full, with the rest retrieved from reference TRBV5-1 and TRBJ1-1, is KAGVTQTPRYLIKTRGQQVTLSCSPISGHRSVSWYQQTPGQGLQFLFEYFSETQRNKGNFPGRFSGRQFSNSRSEMNVSTLELGDSALYLCASTLTAMNTEAFFGQGTRLTVV.

The chain carries TRBV7-2 and TRBJ2-7, with 7 bases fitting TRBD2. The V gene's germline CDR1 is SGHTA and CDR2 FQGNSA. V trimming: 5 bases; J trimming: 1 base; junction bases outside the gene matches: 5. CDR3 length: 14 residues. The CDR3 DNA follows: TGTGCCAGCAGCCGACTAGCAGCTTCCTACGAGCAGTACTTC. Protein sequence: CASSRLAASYEQYF.

The CDR3 nucleotides read TGTGCCAGCAGCCCCCGGACTAGCGGGAGGGCCGGTGAGACCCAGTACTTC. Protein product: CASSPRTSGRAGETQYF. The chain has TRBV4-2 and TRBJ2-5; 15 bases map to TRBD2. The CDR3 extends over 17 amino acids. Germline CDR1 reads LGHNA; CDR2 reads YNFKEQ. The V gene end was trimmed by 4 bases and the J gene end by 5 bases; junction bases not matched to a gene: 8.

The rearrangement joins TRBV18 to TRBJ2-4; D is perhaps TRBD2 (5 bases). The V end lost 1 base, the J end lost 1 base, and 8 bases lay between the germline ends. This CDR3 is 15 amino acids long. Germline CDR1 and CDR2: KGHSH and LQKENI. The CDR3 sequence is CASSPQGAAKNIQYF. CDR3 nucleotides: TGTGCCAGCTCACCACAGGGAGCCGCCAAAAACATTCAGTACTTC.

V is TRBV11-2 and J is TRBJ1-1; TRBD1 might be the D (5 bases). The CDR3 totals 16 residues. Trimming removed 2 bases at V and 5 bases at J, with 18 bases between. Germline V CDR1 and CDR2: SGHAT, FQNNGV. CDR3 sequence: CASSLFSRGLRTEAFF. In nucleotides, the CDR3 is TGTGCCAGCAGCTTATTTAGCCGGGGGTTGAGGACTGAAGCTTTCTTT. Combining the CDR3 with reference TRBV11-2 and TRBJ1-1 gives the whole variable domain EAGVAQSPRYKIIEKRQSVAFWCNPISGHATLYWYQQILGQGPKLLIQFQNNGVVDDSQLPKDRFSAERLKGVDSTLKIQPAKLEDSAVYLCASSLFSRGLRTEAFFGQGTRLTVV.

The CDR3 protein is CASSPSNRGLYEQYF. In nucleotides, the CDR3 is TGTGCCAGCTCACCGTCGAACAGGGGGCTCTACGAGCAGTACTTC. The gene calls are TRBV18 and TRBJ2-7; 9 bases map to TRBD1. CDR1 and CDR2 (germline): KGHSH, LQKENI. The V gene end was trimmed by 3 bases and the J gene end by 3 bases; junction bases not matched to a gene: 6. The CDR3 runs 15 residues.

J is TRBJ2-7 and V is TRBV18; TRBD1 agrees at 8 bases. This CDR3 is 14 amino acids long. V lost 3 bases, J lost 2 bases, and 3 bases stayed unmatched. Per germline, CDR1 KGHSH and CDR2 LQKENI. The CDR3 region has the DNA TGTGCCAGCTCACCGGGACAGGCCGCCTACGAGCAGTACTTC. It encodes CASSPGQAAYEQYF.

The CDR3 DNA reads as TGTGCTAGTGCCTTATACCTCGGGACACCCCAGGGCTACACCTTC. Translated: CASALYLGTPQGYTF. The chain has TRBV12-5 and TRBJ1-2; D might be TRBD1 (6 bases). The CDR3 extends over 15 amino acids. In germline, CDR1 is LGHNT, CDR2 FRNRAP. Between the trimmed V and J ends, which lost 7 bases and 8 bases, there was a span of 23 bases.

J is TRBJ2-1 and V is TRBV5-6; tentative D call: TRBD1 (6 bases). This CDR3 region has 11 residues. Germline CDR1 and CDR2: SGHDT and YYEEEE. Trimming pared 5 bases from V and 9 bases from J, leaving 9 bases between. As DNA, the CDR3 is TGTGCCAGCAGTCAGGGGAGTGAGCAGTTCTTC. The encoded protein is CASSQGSEQFF.

This rearrangement joins TRBV9 to TRBJ2-7, with a possible D match to TRBD2 (5 bases). The CDR3 totals 15 residues. Germline loops: CDR1 SGDLS, CDR2 YYNGEE. Trimming took off 0 bases at V and 2 bases at J, with 12 bases between the two ends. CDR3 protein: CASSVDPSPTYEQYF. CDR3 DNA sequence: TGTGCCAGCAGCGTAGACCCTAGCCCGACCTACGAGCAGTACTTC.

This chain links TRBV16 with TRBJ2-6, with 8 positions matching TRBD1. Germline CDR1 is KGHSY and CDR2 is FQNENV. CDR3 length: 18 residues. The junction had 9 bases not matched to a gene; V was cut back by 5 bases and J by 0 bases. The CDR3: CASSLGQGLSSGANVLTF. CDR3 in DNA: TGTGCCAGCAGCTTAGGACAGGGTCTCTCCTCTGGGGCCAACGTCCTGACTTTC.

CDR3 coding DNA: TGTGCCAGCAGCTTTCAGGGGGCCAACACCGGGGAGCTGTTTTTT. Its protein product is CASSFQGANTGELFF. V gene TRBV7-9 combines with J gene TRBJ2-2, with 8 bases identical to TRBD1. This CDR3 has 15 amino acids. J lost 2 bases, V lost 3 bases, and 2 bases had no gene match. Germline CDR1 and CDR2: SEHNR and FQNEAQ (reference sequence).

This clone was found once. This chain connects TRBV19 to TRBJ2-7, with 8 nucleotides matching TRBD1. Germline V lookup: CDR1 LNHDA, CDR2 SQIVND (reference sequence). The CDR3 has 14 amino acids. The trim removed 5 bases at V and 0 bases at J, leaving 3 bases unmatched. The CDR3 loop is CASSPTGASYEQYF. The CDR3 coding sequence is TGTGCCAGTAGTCCGACAGGGGCCTCCTACGAGCAGTACTTC.

This clone appeared a few times. This chain joins TRBV7-9 and TRBJ2-5; 10 positions agree with TRBD1. Looked up from germline, CDR1 is SEHNR and CDR2 is FQNEAQ (reference sequence). After removal of 2 bases from V and 5 bases from J, the junction contained 8 bases not matched to a gene. CDR3 length: 16 amino acids. The CDR3, as DNA: TGTGCCAGCAGCTTATCCGGACAGGGGGGTTGGGAGACCCAGTACTTC. Protein: CASSLSGQGGWETQYF.